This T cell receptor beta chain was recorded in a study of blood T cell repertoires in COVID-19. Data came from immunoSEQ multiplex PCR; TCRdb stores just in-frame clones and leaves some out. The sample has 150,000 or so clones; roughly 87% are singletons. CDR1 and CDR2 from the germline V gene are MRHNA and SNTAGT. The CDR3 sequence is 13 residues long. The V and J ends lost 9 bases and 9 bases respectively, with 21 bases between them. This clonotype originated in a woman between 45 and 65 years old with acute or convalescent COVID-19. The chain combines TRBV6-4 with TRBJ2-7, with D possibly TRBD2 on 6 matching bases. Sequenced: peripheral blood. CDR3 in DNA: TGTGCCAGTGGATGGAGCGGGCACACGGGGCAGTACTTC. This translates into CASGWSGHTGQYF.